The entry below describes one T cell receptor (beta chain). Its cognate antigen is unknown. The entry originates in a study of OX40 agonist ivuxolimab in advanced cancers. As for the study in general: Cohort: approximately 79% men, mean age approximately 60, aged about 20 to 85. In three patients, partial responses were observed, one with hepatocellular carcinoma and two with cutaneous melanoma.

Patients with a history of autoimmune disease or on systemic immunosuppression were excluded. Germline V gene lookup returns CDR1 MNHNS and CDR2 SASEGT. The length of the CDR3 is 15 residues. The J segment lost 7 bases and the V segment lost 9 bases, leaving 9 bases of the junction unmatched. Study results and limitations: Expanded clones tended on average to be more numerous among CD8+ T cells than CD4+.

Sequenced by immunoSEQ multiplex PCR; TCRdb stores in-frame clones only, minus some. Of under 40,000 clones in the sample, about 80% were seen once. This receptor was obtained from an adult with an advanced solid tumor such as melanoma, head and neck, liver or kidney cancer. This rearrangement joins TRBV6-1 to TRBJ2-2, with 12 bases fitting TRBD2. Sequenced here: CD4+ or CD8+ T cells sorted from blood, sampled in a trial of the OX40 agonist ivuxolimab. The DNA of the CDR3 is TGTGCCAGTTCTCTAGCGGGGGGGCTAAGCGGGGAGCTGTTTTTT. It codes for CASSLAGGLSGELFF.